This T cell receptor (beta chain) was found in a study of cytomegalovirus exposure and HLA in healthy donors. General study findings and limits: At a 0.05 false discovery rate, a later analysis found about 17,000 TCR beta sequences to be associated with HLA alleles. Reportedly, cytomegalovirus status was diagnosed with high sensitivity and specificity. Later examination showed HLA-associated TCR beta chains had greater clonal expansion than equally common others. TCR beta V segments were, for the most part, productive about 87% or about 30% of the time in an earlier analysis.

On this clone itself: What it binds is unknown.

Researchers ran the PCR with 60 Vbeta and 13 Jbeta primers. Assay: immunoSEQ multiplex PCR; the TCRdb copy retains only in-frame clones and omits some. The sample has about 200,000 clones, roughly 80% seen once. The receptor comes from a middle-aged man in good health and CMV-seronegative. The material sequenced was PBMCs.

This CDR3 is CASSLEKGLAAFYNEQFF. The CDR3 nucleotides are TGTGCCAGTAGTCTCGAGAAGGGACTAGCGGCTTTCTACAATGAGCAGTTCTTC. J is TRBJ2-1 and V is TRBV19, with 11 bases that match TRBD2. V gave up 5 bases and J gave up 3 bases; unmatched junction bases: 12. The CDR3 extends over 18 amino acids. Germline V lookup: CDR1 LNHDA, CDR2 SQIVND (reference sequence).